Each of the 23 T cell receptor beta chains below was sequenced from the same sample in a study of synovial regulatory T cells in juvenile arthritis. Sequencing was performed with immunoSEQ multiplex PCR; in TCRdb, only in-frame clones are kept and a portion is missing. With more than 8,000 clones in the sample, the ten largest clones hold over 0.75%. The sequenced sample was Treg cells from blood. Subset given: remaining (HLA-DR-negative) circulating blood Treg cells. These receptors were collected from a donor younger than 30 with juvenile idiopathic arthritis.

This chain joins TRBV6-6 and TRBJ2-3; TCRdb's D gene call, TRBD1, goes unchecked for lack of DNA. Germline V gene lookup returns CDR1 MNHNY and CDR2 SVGAGI (reference sequence). The CDR3 has 13 amino acids. No DNA appears here. This CDR3 reads CASRQGAADTQYF.

V and J are TRBV7-9 and TRBJ1-1; TCRdb designates TRBD1, a call that cannot be tested without DNA. CDR1 and CDR2 from the germline V gene are SEHNR and FQNEAQ (reference sequence). The CDR3 runs 15 residues. DNA is not recorded here. The CDR3 spells CASSLASGGGTEAFF.

This chain joins TRBV6-6 and TRBJ1-6. The CDR3 length is 15 residues. Nucleotide data are not available. Germline CDR1 MNHNY, CDR2 SVGAGI (reference sequence). The CDR3 is CASSYGQGGNSPLHF.

The chain joins TRBV19 to TRBJ2-1; TCRdb outputs TRBD2, but without DNA this stays unchecked. CDR1 and CDR2 (germline): LNHDA, SQIVND (reference sequence). This CDR3 has 18 amino acids. The entry carries no DNA sequence. CDR3 loop: CASSIGRLGLATDNEQFF.

The gene calls are TRBV11-2 and TRBJ1-6. CDR3 size: 13 residues. The entry carries no DNA sequence. Looked up from germline, CDR1 is SGHAT and CDR2 is FQNNGV. The CDR3 is CASSFLTGGDLHF.

The V and J genes are TRBV12-2 and TRBJ2-7; no DNA is available, so the TRBD2 call from TCRdb remains unchecked. TRBV12-2 is designated a pseudogene. The CDR3 contains 16 residues. A DNA sequence was not provided. The CDR3 loop reads CASRLVLRTSGEKQYF.

The gene calls are TRBV4-3 and TRBJ2-7; TCRdb indicates TRBD1, and absent DNA this call remains unverified. CDR1 is LGHNA, CDR2 YSLEER, per germline. This CDR3 spans 16 amino acids. There is no recorded DNA. This CDR3 reads CASSPRWPGHPYEQYF.

This chain joins TRBV2 and TRBJ2-5. Per germline, CDR1 SNHLY and CDR2 FYNNEI. This CDR3 has 14 amino acids. No DNA is recorded. CDR3 sequence reads: CASKSRWIQETQYF.

This rearrangement joins TRBV4-2 to TRBJ2-7; TCRdb outputs TRBD2, but without DNA this stays unchecked. CDR1 is LGHNA and CDR2 is YNFKEQ in the germline V gene. The CDR3 has 15 amino acids. Only the protein is on record. CDR3 protein: CASSPEAGGADEQYF.

The gene calls are TRBV28 and TRBJ2-1; TCRdb's D call of TRBD1 is untestable without DNA. CDR1 is MDHEN and CDR2 is SYDVKM in the germline V gene. CDR3 length: 12 amino acids. No DNA is recorded. CDR3 loop: CASNRGYNEQFF.

J is TRBJ2-7 and V is TRBV5-1; TCRdb selects TRBD2, and the lack of DNA leaves this call unchecked. Germline V lookup: CDR1 SGHRS, CDR2 YFSETQ. The CDR3 has 15 amino acids. Only the protein sequence is given. CDR3 region: CASSLVAGDTYEQYF.

This chain links TRBV7-9 with TRBJ1-2. The CDR3 consists of 14 residues. DNA for this receptor is not on file. CDR1 and CDR2 from the germline V gene are SEHNR and FQNEAQ (reference sequence). CDR3 sequence reads: CASSLAPPTEGYTF.

The chain has TRBV5-1 and TRBJ2-7; TCRdb designates TRBD1, a call that cannot be tested without DNA. In germline, CDR1 is SGHRS, CDR2 YFSETQ. The CDR3 loop spans 14 amino acids. No DNA accompanies this entry. The CDR3 spells CASSLAGQGYEQYF. Looking up the rest from reference TRBV5-1 and TRBJ2-7 gives the full variable domain: KAGVTQTPRYLIKTRGQQVTLSCSPISGHRSVSWYQQTPGQGLQFLFEYFSETQRNKGNFPGRFSGRQFSNSRSEMNVSTLELGDSALYLCASSLAGQGYEQYFGPGTRLTVT.

The rearrangement uses TRBV19 and TRBJ1-5. This CDR3 has 13 amino acids. No DNA was logged. The germline gives CDR1 LNHDA, CDR2 SQIVND (reference sequence). CDR3 residues: CASSNGDRQPQHF.

The J gene is TRBJ1-4, the V gene TRBV7-9. The CDR3 length is 13 residues. The nucleotide record is missing. Looked up from germline, CDR1 is SEHNR and CDR2 is FQNEAQ (reference sequence). The chain's CDR3 is CASSFLDGEKLFF.

This chain connects TRBV25-1 to TRBJ2-7; TCRdb returns TRBD1, unconfirmable since there is no DNA. The length of the CDR3 is 15 residues. No DNA appears here. Germline lookup yields CDR1 MGHDK and CDR2 SYGVNS. Here the CDR3 reads CASSLTSGTGGEQYF.

This chain joins TRBV28 and TRBJ2-7. The CDR3 loop spans 12 amino acids. No nucleotide data were recorded. Germline V gene data show CDR1 as MDHEN and CDR2 as SYDVKM. CDR3 loop: CASSPRFYEQYF.

Here the CDR3 reads CASSFRGWDEQYF. The rearrangement links TRBV7-2 to TRBJ2-7; TCRdb gives TRBD2 as the D gene, but with no DNA this cannot be confirmed. The CDR3 consists of 13 residues. The record lacks a DNA sequence. The germline gives CDR1 SGHTA, CDR2 FQGNSA.

The chain is built from TRBV7-6 and TRBJ2-2. Looked up from germline, CDR1 is SGHVS and CDR2 is FNYEAQ. This CDR3 has 14 amino acids. No DNA appears here. The CDR3 is CASSLEGQTGELFF.

The chain couples TRBV6-5 to TRBJ1-2. Germline V gene lookup returns CDR1 MNHEY and CDR2 SVGAGI. CDR3 length: 11 residues. A DNA sequence was not provided. The CDR3 spells CASTQGGGYTF.

The rearrangement joins TRBV19 to TRBJ2-1; TCRdb calls TRBD2, which cannot be checked without DNA. The germline CDR1 and CDR2 sequences are LNHDA and SQIVND (reference sequence). This CDR3 spans 14 amino acids. The DNA is unrecorded. CDR3 sequence: CASSAGLAANEQFF.

V usage is TRBV5-1 and J usage is TRBJ2-7; the D call of TRBD1 rests on TCRdb alone, since no DNA is present to check it. This CDR3 has 11 amino acids. A DNA sequence was not provided. The germline V gene encodes CDR1 SGHRS and CDR2 YFSETQ. The CDR3 reads CASSPGYEQYF. Using reference TRBV5-1 and TRBJ2-7 for the parts outside the CDR3, the full variable domain is KAGVTQTPRYLIKTRGQQVTLSCSPISGHRSVSWYQQTPGQGLQFLFEYFSETQRNKGNFPGRFSGRQFSNSRSEMNVSTLELGDSALYLCASSPGYEQYFGPGTRLTVT.

The genes are TRBV7-9 and TRBJ1-3; with no DNA, the TCRdb D assignment of TRBD1 cannot be verified. The CDR3 covers 14 residues. DNA for this receptor is not on file. The germline V gene has CDR1 SEHNR and CDR2 FQNEAQ (reference sequence). CDR3 residues: CASSPRQGGNTIYF.